A selection of T cell receptor beta chains follows, all from one sample in a study of post-analysis software for immune sequencing data. From the PCR reads, TCRdb called clonotypes with MiXCR, one entry per CDR3 protein. The table has roughly 580,000 distinct CDR3 sequences, roughly 45% seen once; the top ten hold approximately 1.7%. Sequenced: blood. These receptors were taken from a girl aged 10-17 years with multiple sclerosis. The CDR3 runs from the conserved cysteine through the conserved F or W. Each record gives: clone size, D gene, J gene, V gene, CDR3 protein, CDR3 DNA. D genes are given only for firm matches. Expanded clones get a size class; other rows say once, few or many, or leave the size out.

size: .; D: .; J: TRBJ2-1; V: TRBV7-2; CDR3: CASSRDSYPLYNEQFF; DNA: TGTGCCAGCAGCCGGGACTCTTATCCCCTCTACAATGAGCAGTTCTTC
size: .; D: TRBD2; J: TRBJ2-7; V: TRBV7-2; CDR3: CASSLGTSVGHEQYF; DNA: TGTGCCAGCAGCTTAGGGACTAGCGTAGGCCACGAGCAGTACTTC
size: .; D: .; J: TRBJ2-1; V: TRBV3-1; CDR3: CASSQGLPGDEQFF; DNA: TGTGCCAGCAGCCAAGGACTTCCGGGGGATGAGCAGTTCTTC
size: .; D: TRBD2; J: TRBJ2-3; V: TRBV6-1; CDR3: CVVASGESTDTQYF; DNA: TGTGTGGTGGCTAGCGGAGAATCCACAGATACGCAGTATTTT
size: .; D: TRBD1; J: TRBJ1-2; V: TRBV9; CDR3: CASSAGTGSGNYGYTF; DNA: TGTGCCAGCAGCGCGGGGACAGGGTCGGGGAACTATGGCTACACCTTC
size: .; D: .; J: TRBJ2-1; V: TRBV11-1; CDR3: CASSLAVGNEQFF; DNA: TGTGCCAGCAGCTTAGCCGTTGGCAATGAGCAGTTCTTC
size: few; D: .; J: TRBJ2-7; V: TRBV7-9; CDR3: CASSLAVETMGPYEQYF; DNA: TGTGCCAGCAGCTTAGCTGTCGAGACCATGGGGCCCTACGAGCAGTACTTC
size: .; D: TRBD1; J: TRBJ1-2; V: TRBV24-1; CDR3: CATSDMGTGTGYGYTF; DNA: TGTGCCACCAGTGACATGGGCACCGGGACAGGCTATGGCTACACCTTC
size: few; D: TRBD2; J: TRBJ2-1; V: TRBV7-9; CDR3: CASIISEGLAGSNEQFF; DNA: TGTGCCAGCATTATATCAGAAGGACTAGCGGGGTCCAATGAGCAGTTCTTC
size: .; D: TRBD1; J: TRBJ2-7; V: TRBV12-3/TRBV12-4; CDR3: CASSPRSGQLPYEQYF; DNA: TGTGCCAGCAGTCCCCGCTCGGGACAGCTTCCCTACGAGCAGTACTTC
size: .; D: .; J: TRBJ2-7; V: TRBV10-3; CDR3: CAISGNRDSYEQYF; DNA: TGTGCCATCAGTGGCAACAGGGACTCCTACGAGCAGTACTTC
size: .; D: .; J: TRBJ1-1; V: TRBV9; CDR3: CASSPRTLNTEAFF; DNA: TGTGCCAGCAGCCCCCGGACACTGAACACTGAAGCTTTCTTT
size: few; D: .; J: TRBJ2-7; V: TRBV10-3; CDR3: CAIRGSVLSGESGEQYF; DNA: TGTGCCATCAGGGGCTCGGTCTTATCGGGGGAGAGTGGGGAGCAGTACTTC
size: few; D: .; J: TRBJ1-2; V: TRBV7-2; CDR3: CASNLGGRYGYTF; DNA: TGTGCCAGCAACTTGGGGGGCCGGTATGGCTACACCTTC
size: .; D: TRBD1; J: TRBJ1-1; V: TRBV20-1; CDR3: CSASRDSRRTEAFF; DNA: TGCAGTGCTTCCAGGGACAGTAGGAGGACTGAAGCTTTCTTT
size: .; D: .; J: TRBJ2-3; V: TRBV10-3; CDR3: CAISDGGPSTDTQYF; DNA: TGTGCCATCAGTGATGGGGGACCTAGCACAGATACGCAGTATTTT
size: .; D: .; J: TRBJ2-7; V: TRBV3-1; CDR3: CASSQGTYELYEQYF; DNA: TGTGCCAGCAGCCAAGGGACGTATGAACTCTACGAGCAGTACTTC
size: once; D: .; J: TRBJ2-5; V: TRBV28; CDR3: CASSPTLIAGYQETQYF; DNA: TGTGCCAGCAGTCCCACTCTCATAGCAGGGTACCAAGAGACCCAGTACTTC
size: few; D: .; J: TRBJ1-2; V: TRBV5-1; CDR3: CASSSGEQVYGYTF; DNA: TGCGCCAGCAGCTCAGGGGAACAGGTCTATGGCTACACCTTC
size: few; D: .; J: TRBJ2-1; V: TRBV5-1; CDR3: CASSPGVVDEQFF; DNA: TGCGCCAGCAGCCCGGGCGTGGTGGATGAGCAGTTCTTC
size: .; D: .; J: TRBJ2-5; V: TRBV7-2; CDR3: CASRGFTQETRYF; DNA: TGTGCCAGCCGGGGGTTTACACAAGAGACCCGGTACTTC
size: few; D: .; J: TRBJ2-3; V: TRBV15; CDR3: CATSRDRWLADTQYF; DNA: TGTGCCACCAGCAGAGATAGGTGGCTAGCCGATACGCAGTATTTT
size: .; D: TRBD1; J: TRBJ2-3; V: TRBV12-3/TRBV12-4; CDR3: CASTLRGRDRADTQYF; DNA: TGTGCCAGCACCTTAAGGGGGAGGGACAGGGCAGATACGCAGTATTTT
size: .; D: TRBD1; J: TRBJ1-2; V: TRBV6-6; CDR3: CASSPGGLLDGYTF; DNA: TGTGCCAGCAGTCCAGGGGGGTTGCTCGATGGCTACACCTTC
size: few; D: .; J: TRBJ2-7; V: TRBV29-1; CDR3: CSYGDLGEQYF; DNA: TGCAGCTATGGGGATCTAGGCGAGCAGTACTTC
size: once; D: .; J: TRBJ2-7; V: TRBV30; CDR3: CAWSVEGTYEQYF; DNA: TGTGCCTGGAGTGTAGAGGGCACCTACGAGCAGTACTTC
size: .; D: TRBD1; J: TRBJ1-1; V: TRBV12-3/TRBV12-4; CDR3: CASSPAGGKAEAFF; DNA: TGTGCCAGCAGCCCCGCAGGGGGCAAGGCTGAAGCTTTCTTT
size: once; D: .; J: TRBJ1-4; V: TRBV4-2; CDR3: CASSQDRRRGNNEKLFF; DNA: TGTGCCAGCAGCCAAGACCGACGACGGGGTAATAATGAAAAACTGTTTTTT
size: .; D: .; J: TRBJ1-2; V: TRBV11-1; CDR3: CASSANNHGYTF; DNA: TGTGCCAGCAGCGCCAATAACCATGGCTACACCTTC
size: many; D: .; J: TRBJ2-5; V: TRBV27; CDR3: CASSLLGQETQYF; DNA: TGTGCCAGCAGTTTATTAGGCCAAGAGACCCAGTACTTC
size: .; D: .; J: TRBJ2-7; V: TRBV10-3; CDR3: CATGAAYEQYF; DNA: TGTGCCACCGGGGCTGCCTACGAGCAGTACTTC
size: .; D: .; J: TRBJ2-2; V: TRBV27; CDR3: CASSSVGELFF; DNA: TGTGCCAGCAGTTCCGTGGGCGAGCTGTTTTTT
size: few; D: .; J: TRBJ1-5; V: TRBV6-5; CDR3: CASSYRFPNQPQHF; DNA: TGTGCCAGCAGTTACCGGTTCCCCAATCAGCCCCAGCATTTT
size: few; D: .; J: TRBJ2-3; V: TRBV5-1; CDR3: CASSLKTVLRTDTQYF; DNA: TGCGCCAGCAGCCTCAAAACGGTACTACGCACAGATACGCAGTATTTT
size: .; D: TRBD1; J: TRBJ2-3; V: TRBV12-3/TRBV12-4; CDR3: CASSFQTGGTDTQYF; DNA: TGTGCCAGCAGTTTTCAGACAGGGGGGACAGATACGCAGTATTTT
size: once; D: .; J: TRBJ2-1; V: TRBV6-5; CDR3: CASSPLGSGPYNEQFF; DNA: TGTGCCAGCAGTCCCCTAGGAAGCGGCCCCTACAATGAGCAGTTCTTC
size: .; D: .; J: TRBJ2-7; V: TRBV12-3/TRBV12-4; CDR3: CASSPGAAYRYF; DNA: TGTGCCAGCAGTCCCGGGGCGGCCTATCGGTACTTC
size: few; D: .; J: TRBJ2-7; V: TRBV12-3/TRBV12-4; CDR3: CASRGLDSEQYF; DNA: TGTGCCAGTCGGGGACTGGACTCCGAGCAGTACTTC
size: .; D: .; J: TRBJ1-5; V: TRBV6-6; CDR3: CASGSNQPQHF; DNA: TGTGCCAGCGGTTCGAATCAGCCCCAGCATTTT
size: .; D: .; J: TRBJ2-3; V: TRBV11-2; CDR3: CASSLEARPTDTQYF; DNA: TGTGCCAGCAGCTTAGAGGCTCGGCCGACAGATACGCAGTATTTT
size: .; D: .; J: TRBJ2-7; V: TRBV7-9; CDR3: CASSPRASSLYEQYF; DNA: TGTGCCAGCAGCCCCCGGGCTAGCAGCTTATACGAGCAGTACTTC
size: few; D: TRBD1; J: TRBJ2-6; V: TRBV28; CDR3: CASGPPTGGPGANVLTF; DNA: TGTGCCAGCGGGCCACCGACAGGGGGGCCCGGGGCCAACGTCCTGACTTTC
size: .; D: .; J: TRBJ2-7; V: TRBV7-9; CDR3: CASSLVKGLVLGEQYF; DNA: TGTGCCAGCAGCTTAGTCAAGGGTCTTGTCTTGGGCGAGCAGTACTTC
size: once; D: .; J: TRBJ2-7; V: TRBV5-1; CDR3: CASSLNVVPYEQYF; DNA: TGCGCCAGCAGCTTGAATGTCGTTCCTTACGAGCAGTACTTC